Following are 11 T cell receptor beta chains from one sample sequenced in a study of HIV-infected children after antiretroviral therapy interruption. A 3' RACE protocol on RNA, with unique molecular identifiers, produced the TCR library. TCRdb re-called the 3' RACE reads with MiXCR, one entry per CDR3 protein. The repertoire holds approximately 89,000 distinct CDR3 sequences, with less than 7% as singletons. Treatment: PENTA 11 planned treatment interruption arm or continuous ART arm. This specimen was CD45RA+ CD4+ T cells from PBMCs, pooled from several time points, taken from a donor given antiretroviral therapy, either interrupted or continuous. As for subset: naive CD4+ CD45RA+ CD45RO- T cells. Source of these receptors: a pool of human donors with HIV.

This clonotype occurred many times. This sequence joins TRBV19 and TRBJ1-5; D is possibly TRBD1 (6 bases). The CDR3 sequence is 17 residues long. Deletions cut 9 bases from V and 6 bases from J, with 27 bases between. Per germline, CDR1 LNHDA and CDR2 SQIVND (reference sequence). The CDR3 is CASEYLQGTPNSQPQHF. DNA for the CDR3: TGTGCCAGCGAATACCTGCAGGGGACACCGAATAGTCAGCCCCAGCATTTT. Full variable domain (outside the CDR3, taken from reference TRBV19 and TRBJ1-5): DGGITQSPKYLFRKEGQNVTLSCEQNLNHDAMYWYRQDPGQGLRLIYYSQIVNDFQKGDIAEGYSVSREKKESFPLTVTSAQKNPTAFYLCASEYLQGTPNSQPQHFGDGTRLSIL.

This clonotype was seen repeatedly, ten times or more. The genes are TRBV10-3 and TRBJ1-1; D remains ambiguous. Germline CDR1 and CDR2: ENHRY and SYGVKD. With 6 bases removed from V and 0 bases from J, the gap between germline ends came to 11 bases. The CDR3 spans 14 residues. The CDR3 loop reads CAISPEGVNTEAFF. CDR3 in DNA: TGTGCCATCAGCCCCGAAGGAGTGAACACTGAAGCTTTCTTT.

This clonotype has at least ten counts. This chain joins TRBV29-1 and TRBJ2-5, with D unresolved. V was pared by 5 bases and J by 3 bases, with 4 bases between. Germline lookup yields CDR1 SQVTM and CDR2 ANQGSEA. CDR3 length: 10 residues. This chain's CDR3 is CSVREETQYF. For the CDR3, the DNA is TGCAGCGTTCGAGAAGAGACCCAGTACTTC.

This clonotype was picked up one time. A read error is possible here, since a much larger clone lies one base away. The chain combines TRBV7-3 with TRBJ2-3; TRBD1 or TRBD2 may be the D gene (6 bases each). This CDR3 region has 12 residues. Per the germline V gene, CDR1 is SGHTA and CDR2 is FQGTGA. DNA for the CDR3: TGTGCCGGCAGGGGAGGTTCAGATACGCAGTATTTT. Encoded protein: CAGRGGSDTQYF. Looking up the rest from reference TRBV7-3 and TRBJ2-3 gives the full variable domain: GAGVSQTPSNKVTEKGKYVELRCDPISGHTALYWYRQSLGQGPEFLIYFQGTGAADDSGLPNDRFFAVRPEGSVSTLKIQRTERGDSAVYLCAGRGGSDTQYFGPGTRLTVL.

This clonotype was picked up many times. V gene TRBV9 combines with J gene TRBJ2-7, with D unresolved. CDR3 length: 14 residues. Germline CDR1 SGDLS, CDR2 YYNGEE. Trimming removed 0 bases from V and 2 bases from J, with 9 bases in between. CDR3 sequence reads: CASSVATATYEQYF. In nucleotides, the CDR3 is TGTGCCAGCAGCGTAGCGACGGCTACCTACGAGCAGTACTTC.

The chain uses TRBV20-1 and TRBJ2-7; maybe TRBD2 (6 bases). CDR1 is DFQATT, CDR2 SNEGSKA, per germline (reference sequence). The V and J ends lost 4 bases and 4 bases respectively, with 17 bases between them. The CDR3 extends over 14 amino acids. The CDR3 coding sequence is TGCAGTGCTATAGAGAGTATGGGGAGGTACGAGCAGTACTTC. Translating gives CSAIESMGRYEQYF.

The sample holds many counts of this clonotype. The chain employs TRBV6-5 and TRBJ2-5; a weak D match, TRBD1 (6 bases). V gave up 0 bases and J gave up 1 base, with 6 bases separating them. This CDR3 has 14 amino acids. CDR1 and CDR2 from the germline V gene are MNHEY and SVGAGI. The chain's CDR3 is CASSYSQGQETQYF. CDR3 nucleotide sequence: TGTGCCAGCAGTTACTCACAGGGCCAAGAGACCCAGTACTTC.

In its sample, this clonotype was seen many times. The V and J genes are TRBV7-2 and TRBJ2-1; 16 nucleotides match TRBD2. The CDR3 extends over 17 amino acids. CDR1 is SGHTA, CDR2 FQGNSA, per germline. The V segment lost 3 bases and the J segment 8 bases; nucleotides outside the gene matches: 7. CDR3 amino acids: CASSFRGLAGGLYEQFF. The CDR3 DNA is TGTGCCAGCAGCTTTAGGGGACTAGCGGGAGGGCTTTATGAGCAGTTCTTC.

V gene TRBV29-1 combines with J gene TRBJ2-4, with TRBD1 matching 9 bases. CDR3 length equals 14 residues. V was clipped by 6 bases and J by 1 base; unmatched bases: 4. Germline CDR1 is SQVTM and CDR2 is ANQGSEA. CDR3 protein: CSVAGTGAKNIQYF. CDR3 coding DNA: TGCAGCGTCGCCGGGACAGGGGCCAAAAACATTCAGTACTTC. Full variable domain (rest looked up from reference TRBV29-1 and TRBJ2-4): SAVISQKPSRDICQRGTSLTIQCQVDSQVTMMFWYRQQPGQSLTLIATANQGSEATYESGFVIDKFPISRPNLTFSTLTVSNMSPEDSSIYLCSVAGTGAKNIQYFGAGTRLSVL.

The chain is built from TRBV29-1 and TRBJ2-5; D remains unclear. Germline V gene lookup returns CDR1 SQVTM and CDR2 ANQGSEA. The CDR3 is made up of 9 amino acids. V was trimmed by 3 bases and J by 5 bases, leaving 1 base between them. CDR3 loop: CSVDETQYF. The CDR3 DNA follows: TGCAGCGTTGATGAGACCCAGTACTTC.

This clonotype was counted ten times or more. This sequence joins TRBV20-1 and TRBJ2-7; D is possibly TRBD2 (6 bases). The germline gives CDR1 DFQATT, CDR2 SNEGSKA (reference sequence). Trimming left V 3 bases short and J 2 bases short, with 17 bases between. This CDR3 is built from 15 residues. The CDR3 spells CSASQSLAFTYEQYF. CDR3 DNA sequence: TGCAGTGCTAGTCAGTCGCTAGCGTTTACCTACGAGCAGTACTTC.